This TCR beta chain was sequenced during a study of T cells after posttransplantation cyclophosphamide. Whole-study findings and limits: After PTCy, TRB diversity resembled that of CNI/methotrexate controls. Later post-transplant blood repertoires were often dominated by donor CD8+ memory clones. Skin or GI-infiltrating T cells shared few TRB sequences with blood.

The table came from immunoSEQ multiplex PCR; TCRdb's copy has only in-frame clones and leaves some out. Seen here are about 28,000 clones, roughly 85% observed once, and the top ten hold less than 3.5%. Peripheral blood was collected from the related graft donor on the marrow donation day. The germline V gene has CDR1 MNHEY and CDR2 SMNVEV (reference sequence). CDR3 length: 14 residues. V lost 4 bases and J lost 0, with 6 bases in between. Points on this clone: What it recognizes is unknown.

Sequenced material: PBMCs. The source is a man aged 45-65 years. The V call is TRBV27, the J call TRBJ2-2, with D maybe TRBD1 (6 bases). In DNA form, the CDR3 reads TGTGCCAGCAGTTGGACAGCGAACACCGGGGAGCTGTTTTTT. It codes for CASSWTANTGELFF.